A single sample is the source of the 8 T cell receptor beta chains below, sequenced in a study of quantifying T cell responses using KT2 cells (dated by TCRdb to about 2017). As for the study more broadly: RNA was DNase-treated and reverse transcribed with TCR alpha and beta constant-region primers, mostly using SuperScript III.

Libraries were made using UMI-ligation and nested PCR. TCRdb lists the instrument as Illumina MiSeq. A single-stranded oligonucleotide carrying the Illumina SP2 sequence and a UMI was ligated to the cDNA 3' end using T4 RNA ligase 1. PCR1 was run for 4 cycles (98 degrees C for 15 s, 69 degrees C for 30 s, 72 degrees C for 40 s), and an equimolar mix of RC1.1 and RC1.2, covering TRBC1 and TRBC2, was used as the beta primer. TCRdb itself trimmed the public reads at Q25 with fastp, ran MiXCR and retained productive beta chains. Every CDR3 protein is listed once, alongside the most common genes and DNA of its rows. The sample table records 30,000 or so distinct CDR3 sequences; 7.3% of these occur just once. Jointly, the top ten make up 15% to 18% of the sample. Sample: PBMCs spiked with cells of the T cell clone KT2. The receptors here all came from a human donor.

Many counts were recorded for this clonotype. The chain combines TRBV3-1 with TRBJ2-7; perhaps D is TRBD1 or TRBD2 (5 bases each). V was trimmed by 1 base and J by 4 bases, leaving 8 bases between them. This CDR3 has 13 amino acids. CDR1 LGHDT and CDR2 YNNKEL come from the germline V gene (reference sequence). The CDR3 nucleotides are TGTGCCAGCAGCCAAGGAGGGACGTACGAGCAGTACTTC. Its protein is CASSQGGTYEQYF.

This clonotype was picked up many times. The chain carries TRBV7-8 and TRBJ2-7; D is ambiguous. Trimming left V 5 bases short and J 5 bases short, with 19 bases between. The CDR3 sequence is 15 residues long. Looked up from germline, CDR1 is SGHVS and CDR2 is FQNEAQ. The CDR3 sequence is CASSPKRPPTHEQYF. The DNA of the CDR3 is TGTGCCAGCAGCCCTAAGCGTCCACCCACCCACGAGCAGTACTTC. Together with reference TRBV7-8 and TRBJ2-7, the CDR3 gives the full variable domain: GAGVSQSPRYKVAKRGQDVALRCDPISGHVSLFWYQQALGQGPEFLTYFQNEAQLDKSGLPSDRFFAERPEGSVSTLKIQRTQQEDSAVYLCASSPKRPPTHEQYFGPGTRLTVT.

In this sample, this clonotype turned up many times. V and J are TRBV6-5 and TRBJ1-1; D remains unclear. This CDR3 has 13 amino acids. The V end lost 5 bases, the J end lost 2 bases, and 9 bases lay between the germline ends. Germline V CDR1 and CDR2: MNHEY, SVGAGI. The CDR3 nucleotides read TGTGCCAGCAGTCACCAAGCTAACACTGAAGCTTTCTTT. It yields the protein CASSHQANTEAFF.

This clonotype was observed many times. The chain combines TRBV20-1 with TRBJ2-4; maybe TRBD2 (5 bases). CDR1 is DFQATT, CDR2 SNEGSKA, per germline (reference sequence). Trimming left V 7 bases short and J 8 bases short, with 18 bases between. This CDR3 is 13 amino acids long. The CDR3 nucleotides are TGCAGTGTTTCGCGAGGGAAGGTGGACATTCAGTACTTC. As protein: CSVSRGKVDIQYF.

The table lists this clonotype with many counts. The chain uses TRBV12-3 or TRBV12-4 and TRBJ1-5; TRBD1 is a possible D gene (6 bases). CDR3 length equals 14 residues. Trimming removed 2 bases from V and 5 bases from J, with 10 bases in between. CDR3 protein: CASSLSRGDQPQHF. CDR3 nucleotides: TGTGCCAGCAGTTTAAGCAGGGGTGATCAGCCCCAGCATTTT.

The rearrangement links TRBV12-3 or TRBV12-4 to TRBJ2-5; TRBD2 agrees at 7 bases. This CDR3 is 15 amino acids long. Trimming cost V 3 bases and J 0 bases; bases outside gene matches: 4. The CDR3 loop reads CASSFLLADQETQYF. CDR3 DNA sequence: TGTGCCAGCAGTTTCCTGCTAGCGGACCAAGAGACCCAGTACTTC.

The chain links TRBV11-3 to TRBJ2-1, with 8 bases aligning to TRBD1. This CDR3 has 16 amino acids. With 0 bases clipped from V and 6 bases from J, the junction kept 7 bases outside the gene matches. The germline V gene encodes CDR1 SGHNT and CDR2 YENEEA. CDR3 sequence (DNA): TGTGCCAGCAGCTTAGAGCTAGGACAGGGTTTCAATGAGCAGTTCTTC. Amino acids: CASSLELGQGFNEQFF.

Ten or more counts support this clonotype. DNA for the CDR3: TGTGCCAGCACCCTACTAGCGGGAAGTTACAATGAGCAGTTCTTC. Residues: CASTLLAGSYNEQFF. V and J are TRBV5-5 and TRBJ2-1, with 10 positions matching TRBD2. Trimming took 6 bases from V and 4 from J; bases not matched to a gene: 7. The CDR3 covers 15 residues. Per germline, CDR1 SGHKS and CDR2 YYEKEE (reference sequence).